A single sample gave rise to the 23 T cell receptor beta chains below, sequenced in a study of T cell clonotyping in hematopoietic cell transplantation. Using immunoSEQ multiplex PCR, the repertoire was profiled, and TCRdb retains in-frame clones only, with some absent. Here the sample spans more than 25,000 clones, about 94% being singletons. The sequenced sample was PBMCs, obtained 100 days after allogeneic stem cell transplant. These receptors all come from a female patient aged 50 to 65 who had an allogeneic stem cell transplant from a related donor, so the T cells may come from the graft donor. Some clones in this sample may be carry-over from other donors' samples.

V usage is TRBV6-6 and J usage is TRBJ2-2; 7 positions agree with TRBD1. Germline V CDR1 and CDR2: MNHNY, SVGAGI (reference sequence). The J segment lost 7 bases and the V segment lost 6 bases, leaving 14 bases of the junction unmatched. This CDR3 is built from 16 residues. For the CDR3, the DNA is TGTGCCAGCAGCAAGGCCGGGACAGACAAAGACGGGGAGCTGTTTTTT. Its translation: CASSKAGTDKDGELFF.

The chain carries TRBV7-9 and TRBJ2-7; 11 positions match TRBD1. Germline CDR1 SEHNR, CDR2 FQNEAQ (reference sequence). This CDR3 region has 15 residues. J gave up 2 bases and V 5 bases, and 5 bases lay outside the gene matches. CDR3 bases: TGTGCCAGCAGCCAAGGACAGGGGGCACCCTACGAGCAGTACTTC. Its translation is CASSQGQGAPYEQYF. Full variable domain (rest looked up from reference TRBV7-9 and TRBJ2-7): DTGVSQNPRHKITKRGQNVTFRCDPISEHNRLYWYRQTLGQGPEFLTYFQNEAQLEKSRLLSDRFSAERPKGSFSTLEIQRTEQGDSAMYLCASSQGQGAPYEQYFGPGTRLTVT.

The rearrangement joins TRBV10-3 to TRBJ2-7; D gene ambiguous. Between the trimmed V and J ends, which lost 6 bases and 1 base, there was a span of 4 bases. The germline gives CDR1 ENHRY, CDR2 SYGVKD. The CDR3 spans 11 residues. The CDR3, as DNA: TGTGCCATCAGCACGTCCTACGAGCAGTACTTC. Residues: CAISTSYEQYF.

The gene calls are TRBV6-5 and TRBJ1-2; D is possibly TRBD1 (5 bases). This CDR3 has 12 residues. Trimming left V 0 bases short and J 6 bases short, with 5 bases between. Looked up from germline, CDR1 is MNHEY and CDR2 is SVGAGI. CDR3 region: CASSYSQDGYTF. As DNA, the CDR3 is TGTGCCAGCAGTTACTCACAGGATGGCTACACCTTC.

CDR3 residues: CASNPGQGLVYGYTF. The CDR3, as DNA: TGTGCCAGCAACCCCGGACAGGGCCTGGTCTATGGCTACACCTTC. This chain uses TRBV11-2 with TRBJ1-2; 8 positions agree with TRBD1. Germline loops: CDR1 SGHAT, CDR2 FQNNGV. With 7 bases clipped from V and 4 bases from J, the junction kept 11 bases outside the gene matches. The CDR3 contains 15 residues.

The rearrangement joins TRBV5-6 to TRBJ2-7, with no clear D. The germline V gene encodes CDR1 SGHDT and CDR2 YYEEEE. Trimming pared 4 bases from V and 2 bases from J, leaving 16 bases between. The CDR3 spans 15 residues. CDR3 region: CASSTTPTAAYEQYF. The CDR3 DNA reads TGTGCCAGCAGCACCACACCAACCGCCGCCTACGAGCAGTACTTC. Complete variable domain (other parts from reference TRBV5-6 and TRBJ2-7): DAGVTQSPTHLIKTRGQQVTLRCSPKSGHDTVSWYQQALGQGPQFIFQYYEEEERQRGNFPDRFSGHQFPNYSSELNVNALLLGDSALYLCASSTTPTAAYEQYFGPGTRLTVT.

The V call is TRBV6-5, the J call TRBJ2-5; TRBD1 matches at 10 bases. Matching the DNA end better, TRBJ2-7 makes the J call doubtful. Per germline, CDR1 MNHEY and CDR2 SVGAGI. The CDR3 sequence is 15 residues long. The CDR3 spells CASRPGTGANDEQYF. The CDR3 nucleotides are TGTGCCAGCAGACCCGGGACAGGGGCTAACGACGAGCAGTACTTC.

The chain joins TRBV10-3 to TRBJ1-3; 8 nucleotides line up with TRBD1. The CDR3 totals 16 residues. V trimming: 4 bases; J trimming: 0 bases; junction bases outside the gene matches: 5. CDR1 is ENHRY and CDR2 is SYGVKD in the germline V gene. The CDR3 spells CAISGGQGDSGNTIYF. The CDR3 coding sequence is TGTGCCATCAGTGGCGGACAGGGTGACTCTGGAAACACCATATATTTT.

The V gene is TRBV7-6, the J gene TRBJ1-1; no clear D gene. The CDR3 is made up of 12 amino acids. Trimming left V 1 base short and J 6 bases short, with 6 bases between. Germline V CDR1 and CDR2: SGHVS, FNYEAQ. In DNA, the CDR3 is TGTGCCAGCAGCTTAGATATCTCTGAAGCTTTCTTT. Translation: CASSLDISEAFF.

This sequence joins TRBV30 and TRBJ2-2; D unresolved. Germline V gives CDR1 GTSNPN, CDR2 SVGIG (reference sequence). This CDR3 spans 13 amino acids. The ends were cut back, 6 bases at V and 0 bases at J, with 8 bases in the middle. The CDR3 protein is CACIESNTGELFF. The CDR3 region has the DNA TGTGCCTGTATCGAGTCGAACACCGGGGAGCTGTTTTTT.

The J gene is TRBJ2-7, the V gene TRBV7-2, with D possibly matching TRBD2 (5 bases). Germline V lookup: CDR1 SGHTA, CDR2 FQGNSA. With 4 bases removed from V and 5 bases from J, the gap between germline ends came to 15 bases. The CDR3 has 14 amino acids. CDR3 DNA sequence: TGTGCCAGCAGCTCCTGGTCGGGGTCGGACGAGCAGTACTTC. Amino acid sequence: CASSSWSGSDEQYF.

Of note for this clone: An end of the junction differs from the germline gene, which may be a read error. As DNA, the CDR3 is TGTGCTACCAGCAGAGGAGTAGCGGGGTCCTACAATGAGCAGTTCTTC. As protein: CATSRGVAGSYNEQFF. The V call is TRBV15, the J call TRBJ2-1, with TRBD2 identical over 8 bases. The germline gives CDR1 LNHNV, CDR2 YYDKDF (reference sequence). The CDR3 has 16 residues.

CDR3 loop: CASSFGTVYEQYF. The CDR3 DNA sequence: TGTGCCAGCAGCTTTGGGACAGTCTACGAGCAGTACTTC. V gene TRBV11-2 combines with J gene TRBJ2-7; 7 bases match TRBD1. CDR1 is SGHAT, CDR2 FQNNGV, per germline. The V gene end was trimmed by 3 bases and the J gene end by 3 bases; junction bases not matched to a gene: 2. The CDR3 covers 13 residues.

The chain employs TRBV4-3 and TRBJ1-2; D is unresolved. Germline loops: CDR1 LGHNA, CDR2 YSLEER. V gave up 2 bases and J gave up 3 bases, with 10 bases separating them. The CDR3 has 14 amino acids. CDR3 DNA: TGCGCCAGCAGCCAATGGTTTTTCGACTATGGCTACACCTTC. Protein product: CASSQWFFDYGYTF.

The chain couples TRBV6-5 to TRBJ1-3; D not certain. The CDR3 consists of 14 residues. V gave up 0 bases and J gave up 5 bases, with 8 bases separating them. Germline CDR1 and CDR2: MNHEY and SVGAGI. CDR3 residues: CASSYSRARNTIYF. CDR3 sequence (DNA): TGTGCCAGCAGTTACTCGAGGGCCCGAAACACCATATATTTT.

CDR3 amino acids: CASSVDSGGESRQDTQYF. In nucleotides, the CDR3 is TGTGCCAGCAGTGTGGACAGCGGGGGGGAATCTAGGCAGGATACGCAGTATTTT. The V call is TRBV2, the J call TRBJ2-3; 10 bases are shared with TRBD2. Trimming cost V 4 bases and J 6 bases; bases outside gene matches: 16. Germline CDR1 is SNHLY and CDR2 is FYNNEI. This CDR3 is built from 18 residues.

This rearrangement joins TRBV19 to TRBJ2-5; D may be TRBD2 (6 bases). Trimming cost V 5 bases and J 2 bases, with 18 bases left between them. Per germline, CDR1 LNHDA and CDR2 SQIVND (reference sequence). This CDR3 is 16 amino acids long. For the CDR3, the DNA is TGTGCCAGTAGTGCCCCACGGCGGGGATATCAAGAGACCCAGTACTTC. It codes for CASSAPRRGYQETQYF.

The CDR3 DNA is TGTGCCAGCAGCGTAGCTACAGGGACAGGGAGAGACGAGCAGTACTTC. Translation: CASSVATGTGRDEQYF. The chain carries TRBV9 and TRBJ2-7; 9 bases are shared with TRBD1. CDR3 length: 16 residues. The V gene's germline CDR1 is SGDLS and CDR2 YYNGEE. The ends lost 0 bases at V and 5 bases at J; junction bases unmatched: 9.

The rearrangement uses TRBV10-3 and TRBJ2-2; tentatively, D is TRBD1 (6 bases). The V gene lost 0 bases and the J gene lost 8 bases, with 19 bases spanning the gap. Germline CDR1 and CDR2: ENHRY and SYGVKD. The CDR3 has 17 residues. DNA for the CDR3: TGTGCCATCAGTGAGTCGACAGCCCTACAGGGTCTGGGGGAGCTGTTTTTT. Translating gives CAISESTALQGLGELFF.

The genes are TRBV14 and TRBJ1-2; the D gene is possibly TRBD1 (5 bases). Trimming removed 0 bases from V and 0 bases from J, with 20 bases in between. The CDR3 consists of 19 residues. Germline assignment: CDR1 SGHDN and CDR2 FVKESK. The chain's CDR3 is CASSQDPRWSAGTNYGYTF. For the CDR3, the DNA is TGTGCCAGCAGCCAAGATCCCAGGTGGTCGGCAGGGACTAACTATGGCTACACCTTC.

The chain combines TRBV29-1 with TRBJ1-2, with 9 positions matching TRBD1. Germline loops: CDR1 SQVTM, CDR2 ANQGSEA. This CDR3 is built from 15 residues. V gave up 6 bases and J gave up 8 bases; unmatched junction bases: 16. The CDR3 coding sequence is TGCAGCGTGTGGGGTACAGGGGGCATTTGGGGAGGCTACACCTTC. Amino acids: CSVWGTGGIWGGYTF.

This clone was seen a handful of times. The chain employs TRBV29-1 and TRBJ1-4; TRBD1 matches at 7 bases. Trimming cost V 4 bases and J 6 bases; bases outside gene matches: 5. Germline V gives CDR1 SQVTM, CDR2 ANQGSEA. The CDR3 consists of 13 residues. CDR3 sequence: CSVVTGADEKLFF. CDR3 sequence (DNA): TGCAGCGTTGTTACAGGGGCGGATGAAAAACTGTTTTTT.

This clone appeared once. The genes are TRBV6-7 and TRBJ1-1; TRBD1 might be the D (6 bases). TRBV6-7 is flagged as an ORF with uncertain function. This CDR3 comprises 14 residues. Trimming took 8 bases from V and 4 from J, leaving 17 bases between them. This CDR3 is CASLPDSRGTEAFF. CDR3 nucleotides: TGTGCCAGCTTACCGGACAGTCGAGGCACTGAAGCTTTCTTT.